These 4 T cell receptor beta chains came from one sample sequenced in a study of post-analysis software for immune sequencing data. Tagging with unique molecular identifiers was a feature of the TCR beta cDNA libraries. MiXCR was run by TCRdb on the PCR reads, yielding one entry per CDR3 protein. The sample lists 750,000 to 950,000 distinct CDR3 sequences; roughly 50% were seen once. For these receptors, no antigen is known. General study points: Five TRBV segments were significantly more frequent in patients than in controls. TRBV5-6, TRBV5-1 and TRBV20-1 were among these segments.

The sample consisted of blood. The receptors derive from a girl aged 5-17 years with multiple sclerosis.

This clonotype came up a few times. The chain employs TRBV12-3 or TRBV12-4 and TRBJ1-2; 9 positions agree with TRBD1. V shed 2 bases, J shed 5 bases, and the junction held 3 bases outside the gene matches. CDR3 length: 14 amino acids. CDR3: CASSLSDRGYGYTF. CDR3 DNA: TGTGCCAGCAGTTTAAGCGACAGGGGGTATGGCTACACCTTC.

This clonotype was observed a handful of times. The CDR3 region is CASTQGDTGEAFF. The CDR3 region has the DNA TGTGCCAGCACCCAAGGGGACACGGGGGAGGCTTTCTTT. This chain uses TRBV6-4 with TRBJ1-1, with a weak D call TRBD1 (6 bases). The ends were cut back, 7 bases at V and 11 bases at J, with 20 bases in the middle. Germline CDR1 and CDR2: MRHNA and SNTAGT. The CDR3 covers 13 residues.

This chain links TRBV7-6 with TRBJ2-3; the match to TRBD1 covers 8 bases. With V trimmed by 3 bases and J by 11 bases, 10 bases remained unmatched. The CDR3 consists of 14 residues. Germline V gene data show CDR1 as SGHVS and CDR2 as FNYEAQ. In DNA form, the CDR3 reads TGTGCCAGCAGCTTGCAAGACAGGGGTTGGAAGCAGTATTTT. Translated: CASSLQDRGWKQYF.

CDR3 nucleotides: TGCAGTGCTAGAAAGCTCGGGACAGGGGAAACCTACGAGCAGTACTTC. Its protein is CSARKLGTGETYEQYF. This chain uses TRBV20-1 with TRBJ2-7; 10 positions agree with TRBD1. Germline trimming cut 2 bases from V and 2 bases from J; bases unmatched to any gene: 9. Germline V lookup: CDR1 DFQATT, CDR2 SNEGSKA (reference sequence). This CDR3 is built from 16 residues.